Many counts were recorded for the clone carrying this T cell receptor beta chain. These data come from a study of response to subunit inactivated influenza vaccine. The ends lost 4 bases at V and 6 bases at J; junction bases unmatched: 2. Germline CDR1 SGHDN, CDR2 FVKESK. The CDR3 is 13 residues long. MiXCR, applied by TCRdb to the RT-PCR reads, yields one record per CDR3 protein. The repertoire holds about 530,000 distinct CDR3 sequences, with approximately 12% as singletons. The sequence was collected from a man in his forties or fifties who received an inactivated influenza vaccine. The specimen comprised PBMCs from blood, sampled on the day of vaccination. This chain uses TRBV14 with TRBJ2-2; TRBD1 matches at 7 bases. The CDR3 protein is CASSPTGAGELFF. CDR3 nucleotide sequence: TGTGCCAGCAGCCCCACAGGGGCCGGGGAGCTGTTTTTT.